Sequencing of this TCR beta chain was carried out in a study of blood T cell repertoires in COVID-19 (dated by TCRdb to the early 2020s). At the level of the whole study: Samples from collaborators originated in the United States, Italy and Spain and spanned both the acute and convalescent phases of COVID-19. Where available, HLA class I and class II types were taken from metadata supplied by the sample provider and were not determined by assay-based typing. The repertoires were made available in a free public database intended to serve as a resource for research on the immune response to SARS-CoV-2. The material from the prospective study consisted of cDNA or gDNA derived from T cells, B-cell-depleted T cells, or PBMCs. Sample metadata almost always included a de-identified subject ID, COVID-19 status, age in years and sex. Samples were obtained from the ongoing ImmuneRACE study (first 160 participants) and from over 1,000 subjects provided by 6 global collaborators. Deeply sampled blood TCRbeta repertoires from subjects exposed to, actively infected with, or recovered from COVID-19 were included in the dataset.

With regard to this clone: There is no known antigen for this receptor. Per-nucleotide qualities are absent, and no much larger clonotype sits a single base away.

Participants in the prospective study were aged roughly 18 to 100 years, lived in 24 United States geographic areas, and enrolled through a virtual design. To assign participants to cohorts, the prospective study relied on clinical history that participants themselves reported in a screening survey and a study questionnaire. For ImmuneRACE Cohort 3, a participant was defined as recovered based on two consecutive negative NP/OP PCR tests, clearance by a healthcare professional, or resolution of symptoms. Mobile phlebotomists in the prospective study collected whole blood, serum and a nasopharyngeal or oropharyngeal swab from every participant. Additional blood draws and questionnaires over a roughly two-month period could optionally be provided by prospective study participants. Before DNA extraction, prospective study blood samples were shipped either frozen or at room temperature. TCRbeta CDR3 regions were amplified from genomic DNA by means of the immunoSEQ Assay, a bias-controlled multiplex PCR. The paper's data handling went like this. The number of nucleated cells in each sample was estimated from the amplification of reference gene primers within the assay. To quantify the absolute abundance of each unique TCRbeta CDR3 rearrangement, sequence reads were collapsed and filtered. For each sample, productive Simpson clonality was calculated by taking the square root of Simpson's diversity index across productive rearrangements. The clones in this table, taken by TCRdb from immuneACCESS, are in-frame only. Not every clone is retained; where verified, under half of the shortfall comes from an unresolved V gene, and the cause of the rest is unknown. Clone size and V and J calls were adopted from that table, with D and trimming inferred from the DNA. Here the sample has under 200,000 clones; over 75% occur a single time. Of the sample, 9.5% to 12% falls within the top ten clones.

Broader findings and caveats from the paper: How much clinical and demographic metadata was included differed by source and by participant, and the metadata was provided uncurated.

CDR1 SGHKS and CDR2 YYEKEE were looked up in the germline V gene (reference sequence). Trimming costs V 6 bases and J 9 bases, and their ends lie 19 bases apart. The CDR3 runs 15 amino acids, cysteine and phenylalanine included. Only the CDR3 DNA stays, 45 bases, in frame from base 1. Here the chain combines TRBV5-5 and TRBJ1-6; possibly the D gene is TRBD1, per 5 matching bases. The material sequenced was PBMCs or T cells enriched from blood (not recorded which). The source is a man aged 45-65 years who had recovered from COVID-19. In nucleotide form, the sequence is TGTGCCAGCACCCTAGACACAGGTTTGGGTTCACCCCTCCACTTT. The resulting protein is CASTLDTGLGSPLHF.